This T cell receptor beta chain was obtained from a study of T cells in Graves' hyperthyroidism and ophthalmopathy. Amplified TCR beta CDR3 regions came from RNA transcripts. HTBI primers were used for first-round RT-PCR of the TCR CDR3. TCRdb re-derived calls from the multiplex PCR reads in MiXCR, one entry per CDR3 protein. Of 350,000 to 400,000 distinct CDR3 sequences in the sample, around 20% were seen once. This clonotype came up a few times. A much larger clone differs by one base, so this may be a read error. Germline CDR1 and CDR2: SGHAT and FQNNGV. The J segment lost 7 bases and the V segment lost 0 bases, leaving 11 bases of the junction unmatched. The CDR3 is 16 residues long.

The chain has TRBV11-2 and TRBJ2-7; TRBD2 aligns across 8 bases. Sequencing was carried out using blood. The TCR comes from a man younger than 30 with Graves' ophthalmopathy. The CDR3 sequence is CASSLDLAGGLNEQYF. CDR3 sequence (DNA): TGTGCCAGCAGCTTAGATCTGGCGGGGGGTTTGAATGAGCAGTACTTC. Looking up the rest from reference TRBV11-2 and TRBJ2-7 gives the full variable domain: EAGVAQSPRYKIIEKRQSVAFWCNPISGHATLYWYQQILGQGPKLLIQFQNNGVVDDSQLPKDRFSAERLKGVDSTLKIQPAKLEDSAVYLCASSLDLAGGLNEQYFGPGTRLTVT.